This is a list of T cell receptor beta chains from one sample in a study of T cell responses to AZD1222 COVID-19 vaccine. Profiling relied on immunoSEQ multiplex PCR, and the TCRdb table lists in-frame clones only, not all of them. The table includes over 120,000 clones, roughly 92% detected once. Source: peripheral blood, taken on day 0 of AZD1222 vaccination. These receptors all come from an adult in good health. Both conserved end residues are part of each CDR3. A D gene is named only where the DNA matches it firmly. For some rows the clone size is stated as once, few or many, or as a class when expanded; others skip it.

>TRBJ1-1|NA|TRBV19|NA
TGTGCCAGTAGTATTTGGGGCAGCTCCACTGAAGCTTTCTTT
CASSIWGSSTEAFF
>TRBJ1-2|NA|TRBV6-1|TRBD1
TGTGCCAGCAGTGGACAGGGCCAAGCCCCCATCTATGGCTACACCTTC
CASSGQGQAPIYGYTF
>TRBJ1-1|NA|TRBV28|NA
TGTGCCAGCAGTTTGATGAGGACTGAAGCTTTCTTT
CASSLMRTEAFF
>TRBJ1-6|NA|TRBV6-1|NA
TGTGCCAGCAGTGAAGTCGGAGACATAGGAGGTTCACCCCTCCACTTT
CASSEVGDIGGSPLHF
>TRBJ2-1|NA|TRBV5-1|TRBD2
TGCGCCAGCAGCCTAAGGACTAGCGGGCTTTACAATGAGCAGTTCTTC
CASSLRTSGLYNEQFF
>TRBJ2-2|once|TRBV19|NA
TGTGCCAGTAGTCTCCGGGACCCCTGGCGAGGCAGGGTTGGCACCGGGGAGCTGTTTTTT
CASSLRDPWRGRVGTGELFF
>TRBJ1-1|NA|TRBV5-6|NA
TGTGCCAGCAACAGCTTGAACACTGAAGCTTTCTTT
CASNSLNTEAFF
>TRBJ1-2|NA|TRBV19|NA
TGTGCCAGTAGTATCGGCTTACAGGGAAGCTACACCTTC
CASSIGLQGSYTF
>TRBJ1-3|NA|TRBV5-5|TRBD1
TGTGCCAGCAGATTTGGACAGGGGCTCCCCTCTGGAAACACCATATATTTT
CASRFGQGLPSGNTIYF
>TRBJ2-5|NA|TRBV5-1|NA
TGCGCCAGCAGCCCTCAGGGTAGCGCGGAGACCCAGTACTTC
CASSPQGSAETQYF
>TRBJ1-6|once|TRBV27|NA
TGTGCCAGCAAGCCCAGGGGTATCTCCTATAATTCACCCCTCCACTTT
CASKPRGISYNSPLHF